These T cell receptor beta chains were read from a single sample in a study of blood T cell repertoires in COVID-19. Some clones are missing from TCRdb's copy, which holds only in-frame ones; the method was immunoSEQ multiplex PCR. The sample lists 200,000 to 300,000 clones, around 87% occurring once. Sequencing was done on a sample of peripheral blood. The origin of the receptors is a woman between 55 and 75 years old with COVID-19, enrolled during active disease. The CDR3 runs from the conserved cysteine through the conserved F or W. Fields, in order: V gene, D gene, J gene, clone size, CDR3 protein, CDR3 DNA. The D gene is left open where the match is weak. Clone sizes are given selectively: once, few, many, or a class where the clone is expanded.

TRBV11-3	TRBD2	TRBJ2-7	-	CASSSGSNHEQYF	TGTGCCAGCAGCAGCGGGAGTAACCACGAGCAGTACTTC
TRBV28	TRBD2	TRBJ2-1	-	CASSWASGGHNEQFF	TGTGCCAGCAGTTGGGCTAGCGGGGGGCACAATGAGCAGTTCTTC
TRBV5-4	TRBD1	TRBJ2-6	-	CASSTRQGAISGANVLTF	TGTGCCAGCAGCACCAGACAGGGGGCCATATCTGGGGCCAACGTCCTGACTTTC
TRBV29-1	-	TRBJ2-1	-	CSVLAVTYNEQFF	TGCAGCGTTTTAGCGGTAACCTACAATGAGCAGTTCTTC
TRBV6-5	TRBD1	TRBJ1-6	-	CASSYQGAHSPLHF	TGTGCCAGCAGTTATCAGGGGGCGCATTCACCCCTCCACTTT
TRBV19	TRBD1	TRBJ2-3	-	CASSIGTGGTDTQYF	TGTGCCAGTAGTATAGGCACAGGGGGCACAGATACGCAGTATTTT
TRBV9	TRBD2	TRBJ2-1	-	CASSVEKLAINEQFF	TGTGCCAGCAGCGTAGAGAAACTAGCGATCAATGAGCAGTTCTTC
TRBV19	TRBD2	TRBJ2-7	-	CASSIVFGTSGAFSYEQYF	TGTGCCAGTAGTATAGTATTTGGTACTAGCGGGGCTTTCTCCTACGAGCAGTACTTC
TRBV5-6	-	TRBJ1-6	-	CASSPDRNSPLHF	TGTGCCAGCAGCCCCGACAGGAATTCACCCCTCCACTTT
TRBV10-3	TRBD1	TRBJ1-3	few	CAISRTGNAWGNTIYF	TGTGCCATCAGTCGGACAGGAAATGCTTGGGGAAACACCATATATTTT
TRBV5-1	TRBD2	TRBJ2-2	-	CASTRGGNTGELFF	TGCGCCAGCACCCGGGGGGGGAACACCGGGGAGCTGTTTTTT
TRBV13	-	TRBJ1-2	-	CASSLVGAYGYTF	TGTGCCAGCAGCTTAGTGGGAGCATATGGCTACACCTTC
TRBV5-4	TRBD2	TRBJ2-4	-	CASSTRLAGEWDIQYF	TGTGCCAGCAGCACGCGACTAGCGGGAGAATGGGACATTCAGTACTTC
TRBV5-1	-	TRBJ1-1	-	CASSATSGTNYNTEAFF	TGCGCCAGCAGCGCCACCTCCGGGACAAACTACAACACTGAAGCTTTCTTT
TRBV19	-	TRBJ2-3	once	CASSIRSGDRRTQYF	TGTGCCAGTAGTATAAGGAGTGGCGACCGAAGGACGCAGTATTTT
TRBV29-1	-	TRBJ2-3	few	CSALGLGVGDTQYF	TGCAGCGCCCTAGGCTTGGGAGTTGGCGATACGCAGTATTTT
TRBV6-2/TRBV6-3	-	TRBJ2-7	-	CASSTQQGWSYEQYF	TGTGCCAGCAGTACCCAGCAGGGGTGGTCCTACGAGCAGTACTTC
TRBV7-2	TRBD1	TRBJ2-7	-	CASVTDRGRYEQYF	TGTGCCAGCGTCACAGACAGGGGGCGATACGAGCAGTACTTC
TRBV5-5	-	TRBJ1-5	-	CASSRRGDGQPQHF	TGTGCCAGCAGCCGACGGGGGGACGGGCAGCCCCAGCATTTT
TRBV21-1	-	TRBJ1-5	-	CASSKDVRGQPQHF	TGTGCCAGCAGCAAAGACGTCAGGGGTCAGCCCCAGCATTTT
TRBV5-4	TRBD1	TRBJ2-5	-	CASSPTGGETQYF	TGTGCCAGCAGCCCGACAGGGGGAGAGACCCAGTACTTC
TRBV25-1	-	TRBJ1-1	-	CASRYRDTEAFF	TGTGCCAGCAGATACAGAGACACTGAAGCTTTCTTT
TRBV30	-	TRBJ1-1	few	CAWGGIEAFF	TGTGCCTGGGGGGGCATTGAAGCTTTCTTT
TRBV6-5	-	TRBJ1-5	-	CASSYDFEGRWPQHF	TGTGCCAGCAGTTATGACTTCGAGGGTCGGTGGCCCCAGCATTTT
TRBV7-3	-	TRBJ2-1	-	CASSLNLPGLNEQFF	TGTGCCAGCAGCTTAAACTTACCAGGTTTAAATGAGCAGTTCTTC
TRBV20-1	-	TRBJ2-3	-	CSASLPSGTDTQYF	TGCAGTGCTAGTCTTCCTAGCGGCACAGATACGCAGTATTTT
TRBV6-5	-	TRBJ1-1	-	CARPGPYTEAFF	TGTGCCAGGCCCGGTCCCTACACTGAAGCTTTCTTT
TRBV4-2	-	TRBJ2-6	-	CASSQELTATGANVLTF	TGTGCCAGCAGCCAAGAGTTGACAGCTACTGGGGCCAACGTCCTGACTTTC
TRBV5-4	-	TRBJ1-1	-	CASSLGQRNTEAFF	TGTGCCAGCAGCTTGGGACAACGGAACACTGAAGCTTTCTTT
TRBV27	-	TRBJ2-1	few	CASISGYNEQFF	TGTGCCAGCATATCCGGTTACAATGAGCAGTTCTTC
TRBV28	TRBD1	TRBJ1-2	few	CASSPPGQGGLGYTF	TGTGCCAGCAGTCCCCCGGGACAGGGGGGACTTGGCTACACCTTC
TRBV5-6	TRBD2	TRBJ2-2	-	CASSFTSGTNTGELFF	TGTGCCAGCAGCTTCACTAGCGGGACCAACACCGGGGAGCTGTTTTTT
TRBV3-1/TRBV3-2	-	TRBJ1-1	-	CASGRRYTEAFF	TGTGCCAGCGGCCGGCGGTACACTGAAGCTTTCTTT
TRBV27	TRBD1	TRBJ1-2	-	CASRGTGTGGYTF	TGTGCCAGCAGGGGGACAGGGACGGGTGGCTACACCTTC
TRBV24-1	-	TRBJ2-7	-	CATSDSLSKLTYEQYF	TGTGCCACCAGTGATAGTTTGAGTAAGCTCACCTACGAGCAGTACTTC
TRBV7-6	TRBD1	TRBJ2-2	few	CASSLSRTGPNTGELFF	TGTGCCAGCAGCTTATCGAGGACAGGGCCGAACACCGGGGAGCTGTTTTTT
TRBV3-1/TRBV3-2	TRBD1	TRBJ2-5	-	CASSYYRGHETQYF	TGTGCCAGCAGTTATTACAGGGGGCACGAGACCCAGTACTTC
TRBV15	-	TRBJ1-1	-	CATSRVTGPEAFF	TGTGCCACCAGCAGAGTGACAGGTCCTGAAGCTTTCTTT
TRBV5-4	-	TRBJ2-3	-	CASSLVGRGTDTQYF	TGTGCCAGCAGCTTGGTTGGCAGGGGCACAGATACGCAGTATTTT
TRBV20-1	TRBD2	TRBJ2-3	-	CSASRLAGFTDTQYF	TGCAGTGCTAGTCGACTAGCGGGGTTCACAGATACGCAGTATTTT
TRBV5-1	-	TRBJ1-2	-	CASSLFVGDYYGYTF	TGCGCCAGCAGCTTGTTCGTTGGAGATTACTATGGCTACACCTTC
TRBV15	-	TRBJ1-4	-	CATSPHATNEKLFF	TGTGCCACCTCCCCCCATGCAACTAATGAAAAACTGTTTTTT
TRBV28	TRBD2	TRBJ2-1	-	CASTGLAGDSYNEQFF	TGTGCCAGCACTGGACTAGCGGGTGACTCCTACAATGAGCAGTTCTTC
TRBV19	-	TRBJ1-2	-	CASSLGRSNYGYTF	TGTGCCAGTAGTCTGGGCAGATCGAACTATGGCTACACCTTC
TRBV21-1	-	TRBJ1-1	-	CASSKRRATEAFF	TGTGCCAGCAGCAAGAGGAGGGCCACTGAAGCTTTCTTT
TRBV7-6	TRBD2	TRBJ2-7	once	CASSLAPPSGSSYEQYF	TGTGCCAGCAGCTTAGCGCCTCCTAGCGGAAGCTCCTACGAGCAGTACTTC
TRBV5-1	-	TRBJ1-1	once	CASSLGANARTALEAFF	TGCGCCAGCAGCTTGGGGGCAAATGCGAGGACAGCCCTTGAAGCTTTCTTT
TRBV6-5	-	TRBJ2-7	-	CASSQGGATYEQYF	TGTGCCAGCAGCCAAGGGGGGGCGACCTACGAGCAGTACTTC